This T cell receptor beta chain is from a study of T cell responses to AZD1222 COVID-19 vaccine. TCRdb's copy holds only in-frame clones and misses some; the assay was immunoSEQ multiplex PCR. Among 150,000 to 160,000 clones, 70% to 90% were seen once, and the ten largest hold over 6%. This specimen consisted of peripheral blood, obtained after recovery from COVID-19. This sequence was found in an adult who had recovered from COVID-19.

The CDR3 loop reads CASSLATGGGLSTDTQYF. CDR3 nucleotide sequence: TGCGCCAGCAGCTTGGCCACCGGGGGGGGCCTCAGCACAGATACGCAGTATTTT. The chain uses TRBV5-1 and TRBJ2-3; TRBD2 matches at 8 bases. The junction had 9 bases not matched to a gene; V was cut back by 0 bases and J by 0 bases. This CDR3 has 18 residues. Germline CDR1 SGHRS, CDR2 YFSETQ.